Listed here are 29 T cell receptor beta chains from one sample, sequenced in a study of cytomegalovirus exposure and HLA in healthy donors. PCR primers comprised 60 Vbeta and 13 Jbeta primers. Produced via immunoSEQ multiplex PCR; TCRdb's table is partial and in-frame only. Altogether 120,000 to 150,000 clones are present, 76% being singletons, with the ten largest covering 1.5% to 2%. The sequenced sample consisted of PBMCs. These receptors were obtained from a woman aged 40 to 50 in good health and CMV-seronegative.

The V and J genes are TRBV30 and TRBJ1-1, with unresolved D. The CDR3 length is 12 residues. Between the trimmed V and J ends, which lost 3 bases and 1 base, there was a span of 6 bases. Germline CDR1 is GTSNPN and CDR2 is SVGIG (reference sequence). CDR3 nucleotides: TGTGCCTGGAGGCCCGGGAACACTGAAGCTTTCTTT. It specifies CAWRPGNTEAFF.

The chain has TRBV2 and TRBJ1-2, with 8 bases identical to TRBD1. Germline assignment: CDR1 SNHLY and CDR2 FYNNEI. The CDR3 is made up of 15 amino acids. J lost 5 bases, V lost 7 bases, and 12 bases had no gene match. CDR3 coding DNA: TGTGCCAGCATCTCGACAGGGGATTCTGTGTATGGCTACACCTTC. The encoded protein is CASISTGDSVYGYTF.

This clone was counted a single time. The CDR3 reads CASSDSPDRPYGYTF. CDR3 in DNA: TGTGCCAGCAGTGACTCCCCGGACAGGCCATATGGCTACACCTTC. This sequence joins TRBV6-4 and TRBJ1-2, with 7 bases lining up with TRBD1. This CDR3 region has 15 residues. V trimming: 0 bases; J trimming: 5 bases; junction bases outside the gene matches: 6. Germline values: CDR1 MRHNA, CDR2 SNTAGT.

This clone was detected a few times. The V and J genes are TRBV6-5 and TRBJ2-7; 7 nucleotides align to TRBD1. Germline loops: CDR1 MNHEY, CDR2 SVGAGI. The CDR3 totals 14 residues. After removal of 6 bases from V and 3 bases from J, the junction contained 8 bases not matched to a gene. The CDR3 protein is CASSRDRVGYEQYF. Here the CDR3 DNA reads TGTGCCAGCAGCCGAGACAGGGTGGGCTACGAGCAGTACTTC.

The gene calls are TRBV19 and TRBJ2-5, with D tentatively TRBD1 (5 bases). This CDR3 spans 13 amino acids. Germline V gives CDR1 LNHDA, CDR2 SQIVND (reference sequence). The germline V and J ends were trimmed by 5 bases and 2 bases, with 9 bases remaining between them. The CDR3 spells CASSGALQETQYF. The CDR3, as DNA: TGTGCCAGTAGTGGGGCACTTCAAGAGACCCAGTACTTC.

V usage is TRBV5-5 and J usage is TRBJ1-1; TRBD1 agrees at 7 bases. CDR3 length: 16 residues. With V trimmed by 1 base and J by 5 bases, 11 bases remained unmatched. Germline V CDR1 and CDR2: SGHKS, YYEKEE (reference sequence). The CDR3 sequence: CASSLRGLGTYTEAFF. In nucleotides, the CDR3 is TGTGCCAGCAGCTTGAGGGGGCTCGGAACTTATACTGAAGCTTTCTTT. Supplemented by reference TRBV5-5 and TRBJ1-1, the full variable domain reads DAGVTQSPTHLIKTRGQQVTLRCSPISGHKSVSWYQQVLGQGPQFIFQYYEKEERGRGNFPDRFSARQFPNYSSELNVNALLLGDSALYLCASSLRGLGTYTEAFFGQGTRLTVV.

The gene calls are TRBV6-5 and TRBJ1-2; 8 bases fit TRBD1. V lost 8 bases to trimming and J lost 4 bases; unmatched junction nucleotides: 9. The CDR3 contains 14 residues. CDR1 MNHEY and CDR2 SVGAGI come from the germline V gene. In DNA form, the CDR3 reads TGTGCCAGCCTCCCCTCAGGGGGCTCCTATGGCTACACCTTC. It encodes CASLPSGGSYGYTF.

The chain carries TRBV11-2 and TRBJ2-5; D might be TRBD1 (6 bases). Germline-derived CDR1 and CDR2 are SGHAT and FQNNGV. The CDR3 sequence is 16 residues long. V lost 1 base to trimming and J lost 5 bases, with 17 bases between them. As DNA, the CDR3 is TGTGCCAGCAGCTTAGCCCTCGGGACACTGGGTGAGACCCAGTACTTC. This codes for CASSLALGTLGETQYF.

As concerns this clone: In the same sample, other DNA sequences code for this CDR3. V usage is TRBV5-1 and J usage is TRBJ2-3; weak D call: TRBD2 (5 bases). From germline, CDR1 is SGHRS and CDR2 YFSETQ. Trimming took 1 base from V and 0 from J, leaving 12 bases between them. This CDR3 has 16 amino acids. The CDR3 loop reads CASSLTSRVSTDTQYF. CDR3 DNA sequence: TGCGCCAGCAGCTTGACTAGTCGGGTTAGCACAGATACGCAGTATTTT.

The chain is built from TRBV11-1 and TRBJ2-7, with TRBD2 matching over 12 bases. Losses at the gene ends were 5 bases for V and 6 bases for J; bases not matched to a gene: 8. CDR1 and CDR2 from the germline V gene are SGHAT and FQDESV (reference sequence). This CDR3 comprises 15 residues. CDR3 loop: CASSQQRLAGVEQYF. The DNA for the CDR3 is TGTGCCAGCAGCCAACAACGACTAGCGGGAGTCGAGCAGTACTTC.

J is TRBJ1-1 and V is TRBV7-9, with TRBD1 as a possible D gene (6 bases). CDR1 and CDR2 from the germline V gene are SEHNR and FQNEAQ (reference sequence). The CDR3 sequence is 15 residues long. V dropped 5 bases and J dropped 11 bases, with 24 bases sitting between them. In DNA, the CDR3 is TGTGCCAGCAGCCTCGGGGCTGGAGGGGGGGGCTACGCTTTCTTT. This encodes CASSLGAGGGGYAFF.

This clone was detected once. The rearrangement joins TRBV5-1 to TRBJ2-7; D is perhaps TRBD1 or TRBD2 (5 bases each). CDR1 and CDR2 (germline): SGHRS, YFSETQ. This CDR3 has 13 amino acids. Trimming cost V 4 bases and J 7 bases, with 15 bases left between them. The CDR3 is CASSLGPFGEQYF. For the CDR3, the DNA is TGCGCCAGCAGCCTGGGACCTTTCGGGGAGCAGTACTTC.

This rearrangement joins TRBV9 to TRBJ1-2, with TRBD1 identical over 10 bases. CDR3 length: 16 amino acids. Germline CDR1 SGDLS, CDR2 YYNGEE. J gave up 4 bases and V 3 bases, and 9 bases lay outside the gene matches. CDR3 residues: CASSARQGALGYGYTF. CDR3 coding DNA: TGTGCCAGCAGCGCCCGACAGGGGGCTCTTGGCTATGGCTACACCTTC.

The chain couples TRBV5-1 to TRBJ2-1; 8 bases are a match to TRBD2. V trimming: 0 bases; J trimming: 10 bases; junction bases outside the gene matches: 15. The CDR3 is made up of 17 amino acids. CDR1 and CDR2 from the germline V gene are SGHRS and YFSETQ. The CDR3 region is CASSLAGAAGGGREQFF. CDR3 coding DNA: TGCGCCAGCAGCTTGGCCGGCGCGGCGGGAGGAGGGAGGGAGCAGTTCTTC.

The count of this clone is one. The chain employs TRBV5-4 and TRBJ1-1, with 7 bases aligning to TRBD1. Germline assignment: CDR1 SGHNT and CDR2 YYREEE (reference sequence). V gave up 0 bases and J gave up 4 bases; unmatched junction bases: 6. The CDR3 totals 15 residues. In nucleotides, the CDR3 is TGTGCCAGCAGCTTGGGAGGGGGCGCGGTCACTGAAGCTTTCTTT. Its translation: CASSLGGGAVTEAFF.

The chain uses TRBV6-1 and TRBJ2-3, with a tentative D call TRBD1 (5 bases). The CDR3 covers 14 residues. V dropped 7 bases and J dropped 0 bases, with 11 bases sitting between them. Germline CDR1 MNHNS, CDR2 SASEGT. DNA for the CDR3: TGTGCCAGCACCGCAGGGTGGAGCACAGATACGCAGTATTTT. It encodes CASTAGWSTDTQYF.

This clone was observed a few times. The chain carries TRBV13 and TRBJ1-1; possible D gene TRBD1, 6 bases. Germline V gives CDR1 PRHDT, CDR2 FYEKMQ (reference sequence). V lost 4 bases, J lost 5 bases, and 14 bases lay in between. The CDR3 covers 14 residues. The CDR3 nucleotides are TGTGCCAGCAGCTCTACAGGGCAGGGAACTGAAGCTTTCTTT. It encodes CASSSTGQGTEAFF.

The chain joins TRBV5-1 to TRBJ1-1, with D tentatively TRBD1 (6 bases). The CDR3 spans 15 residues. Deletions cut 4 bases from V and 1 base from J, with 14 bases between. CDR1 and CDR2 from the germline V gene are SGHRS and YFSETQ. For the CDR3, the DNA is TGCGCCAGCAGCCCTACCGGGACACAGAACACTGAAGCTTTCTTT. It codes for CASSPTGTQNTEAFF.

The chain carries TRBV6-1 and TRBJ2-1; D ambiguous. Trimming took off 5 bases at V and 9 bases at J, with 8 bases between the two ends. CDR1 and CDR2 from the germline V gene are MNHNS and SASEGT. The CDR3 covers 11 residues. CDR3 sequence: CASSSSVEQFF. CDR3 nucleotides: TGTGCCAGCAGTTCTAGTGTTGAGCAGTTCTTC.

This chain links TRBV7-9 with TRBJ1-2, with 8 bases matching TRBD1. The germline gives CDR1 SEHNR, CDR2 FQNEAQ (reference sequence). V trimming: 1 base; J trimming: 4 bases; junction bases outside the gene matches: 8. The CDR3 has 16 residues. The CDR3 region is CASSLGGTGAPYGYTF. In nucleotides, the CDR3 is TGTGCCAGCAGCTTAGGTGGGACAGGCGCGCCCTATGGCTACACCTTC.

J is TRBJ1-1 and V is TRBV18; 7 bases align to TRBD1. V dropped 2 bases and J dropped 0; count of bases not matched to a gene: 3. Germline CDR1 reads KGHSH; CDR2 reads LQKENI. The CDR3 extends over 15 amino acids. CDR3 loop: CASSPSTGMNTEAFF. Here the CDR3 DNA reads TGTGCCAGCTCACCATCGACAGGGATGAACACTGAAGCTTTCTTT.

In its sample, this clone was seen a few times. The J gene is TRBJ1-3, the V gene TRBV6-4; D gene uncertain. This CDR3 region has 18 residues. V was clipped by 6 bases and J by 0 bases, with 21 bases between them. Germline CDR1 is MRHNA and CDR2 is SNTAGT. Written as DNA, the CDR3 is TGTGCCAGCAGCGCTTCCACGACAAGCCCGCTCTCTGGAAACACCATATATTTT. This gives the protein CASSASTTSPLSGNTIYF.

This clone has more than one count but fewer than ten. The chain employs TRBV5-1 and TRBJ1-1, with D perhaps matching TRBD1 (5 bases). Germline loops: CDR1 SGHRS, CDR2 YFSETQ. Trimming took 5 bases from V and 6 from J, leaving 23 bases between them. The CDR3 extends over 16 amino acids. CDR3 DNA: TGCGCCAGCAGTCCAATCACGACAGTCTTATCTGCTGAAGCTTTCTTT. This codes for CASSPITTVLSAEAFF. The full variable domain, rest sourced from reference TRBV5-1 and TRBJ1-1, is KAGVTQTPRYLIKTRGQQVTLSCSPISGHRSVSWYQQTPGQGLQFLFEYFSETQRNKGNFPGRFSGRQFSNSRSEMNVSTLELGDSALYLCASSPITTVLSAEAFFGQGTRLTVV.

The rearrangement joins TRBV11-2 to TRBJ2-7; 8 nucleotides align to TRBD2. This CDR3 is built from 15 residues. Per germline, CDR1 SGHAT and CDR2 FQNNGV. V lost 3 bases, J lost 3 bases, and 7 bases stayed unmatched. The CDR3 reads CASSFPAGAVYEQYF. In nucleotides, the CDR3 is TGTGCCAGCAGCTTCCCAGCGGGAGCGGTCTACGAGCAGTACTTC.

The chain employs TRBV27 and TRBJ2-7; D gene uncertain. V lost 6 bases to trimming and J lost 0 bases, with 9 bases between them. In germline, CDR1 is MNHEY, CDR2 SMNVEV (reference sequence). The CDR3 has 13 residues. The CDR3, as DNA: TGTGCCAGCAGCCTCCACAGCTCCTACGAGCAGTACTTC. Translation: CASSLHSSYEQYF.

This clone is a singleton in its sample. V is TRBV18 and J is TRBJ2-3, with D unresolved. The germline V and J ends were trimmed by 5 bases and 4 bases, with 10 bases remaining between them. The CDR3 has 13 amino acids. Germline assignment: CDR1 KGHSH and CDR2 LQKENI. DNA of the CDR3: TGTGCCAGCTCAAGGCTGGGCGCAGATACGCAGTATTTT. It specifies CASSRLGADTQYF.

The rearrangement uses TRBV5-4 and TRBJ2-2; D may be TRBD2 (7 bases). The germline V and J ends were trimmed by 6 bases and 3 bases, with 24 bases remaining between them. Germline CDR1 reads SGHNT; CDR2 reads YYREEE (reference sequence). The CDR3 has 18 residues. CDR3 sequence reads: CASNDVGVAGADTGELFF. In DNA, the CDR3 is TGTGCCAGCAACGACGTCGGGGTTGCGGGGGCGGACACCGGGGAGCTGTTTTTT.

This chain links TRBV5-1 with TRBJ1-2, with D maybe TRBD1 (5 bases). Trimming cost V 0 bases and J 1 base, with 13 bases left between them. The CDR3 covers 16 residues. In germline, CDR1 is SGHRS, CDR2 YFSETQ. The CDR3 reads CASSLGERQSNYGYTF. The CDR3 nucleotides are TGCGCCAGCAGCTTGGGGGAAAGACAGAGTAACTATGGCTACACCTTC.

The rearrangement joins TRBV4-1 to TRBJ2-5, with TRBD2 matching over 14 bases. The J call is in doubt because the DNA end fits TRBJ2-7 better. The CDR3 sequence is 17 residues long. Looked up from germline, CDR1 is MGHRA and CDR2 is YSYEKL. CDR3: CASSPGLAGVRTYEQYF. CDR3 DNA: TGCGCCAGCAGCCCGGGACTAGCGGGAGTTAGGACCTACGAGCAGTACTTC.